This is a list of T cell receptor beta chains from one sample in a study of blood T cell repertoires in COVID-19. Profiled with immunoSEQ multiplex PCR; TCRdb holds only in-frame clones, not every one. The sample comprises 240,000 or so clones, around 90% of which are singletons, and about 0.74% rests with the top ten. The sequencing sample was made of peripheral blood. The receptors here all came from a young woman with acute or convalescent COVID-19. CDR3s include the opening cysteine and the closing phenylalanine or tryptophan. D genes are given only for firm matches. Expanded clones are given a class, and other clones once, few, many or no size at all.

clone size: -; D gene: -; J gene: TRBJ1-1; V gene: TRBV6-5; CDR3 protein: CASSPYRGMNTEAFF; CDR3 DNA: TGTGCCAGCAGTCCCTACCGGGGGATGAACACTGAAGCTTTCTTT
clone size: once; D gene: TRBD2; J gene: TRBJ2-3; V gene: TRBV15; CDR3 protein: CATSPGLAGATDTQYF; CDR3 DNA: TGTGCCACCAGCCCTGGACTAGCGGGAGCAACAGATACGCAGTATTTT
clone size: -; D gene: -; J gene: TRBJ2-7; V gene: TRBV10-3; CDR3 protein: CAISEQFGYEQYF; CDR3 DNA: TGTGCCATCAGTGAACAGTTTGGCTACGAGCAGTACTTC
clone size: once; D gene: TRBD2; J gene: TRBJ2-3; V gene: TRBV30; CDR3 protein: CAWSLSGASTDTQYF; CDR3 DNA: TGTGCCTGGAGTTTGAGCGGGGCTAGCACAGATACGCAGTATTTT
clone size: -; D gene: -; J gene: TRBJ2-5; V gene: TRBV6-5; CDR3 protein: CASTQGGRGRETQYF; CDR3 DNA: TGTGCCAGCACCCAGGGGGGCAGGGGAAGGGAGACCCAGTACTTC
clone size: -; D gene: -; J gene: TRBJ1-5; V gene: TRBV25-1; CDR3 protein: CASSVSRVNQPQHF; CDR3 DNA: TGTGCCAGCAGTGTATCCAGGGTGAATCAGCCCCAGCATTTT
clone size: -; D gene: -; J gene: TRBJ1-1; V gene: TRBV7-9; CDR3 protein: CASSLQRGAEAFF; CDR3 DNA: TGTGCCAGCAGCCTACAGCGGGGAGCTGAAGCTTTCTTT
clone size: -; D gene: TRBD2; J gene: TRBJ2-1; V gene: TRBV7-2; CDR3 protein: CASSLQGTSGHEQFF; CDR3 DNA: TGTGCCAGCAGCCTCCAAGGGACTAGCGGCCATGAGCAGTTCTTC
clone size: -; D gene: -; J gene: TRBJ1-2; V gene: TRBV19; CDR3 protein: CASTKAGRGNYGYTF; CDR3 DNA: TGTGCCAGCACGAAGGCGGGAAGGGGTAACTATGGCTACACCTTC
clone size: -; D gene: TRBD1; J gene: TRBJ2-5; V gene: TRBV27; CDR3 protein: CASSLHRGLGETQYF; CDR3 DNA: TGTGCCAGCAGTTTACACAGGGGGCTCGGGGAGACCCAGTACTTC
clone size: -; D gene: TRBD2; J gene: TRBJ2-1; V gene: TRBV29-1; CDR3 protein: CSVLVAGGFNEQFF; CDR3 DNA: TGCAGCGTTCTCGTAGCGGGAGGTTTCAATGAGCAGTTCTTC